Presented here are 18 T cell receptor beta chains from one specimen sequenced in a study of blood T cells in healthy people across ages. PCR was performed a second time for about 6 to 12 cycles using a sample-barcoded 5' primer and a J-beta primer mix. TCRdb itself ran the 5' RACE reads through MiXCR, one entry per CDR3 protein. Of about 290,000 distinct CDR3 sequences listed, 25% to 30% are singletons. Material: blood. These receptors were obtained from a woman in her 70s in good health.

This clonotype occurred a few times. This chain links TRBV6-1 with TRBJ1-2; no clear D. The CDR3 contains 15 residues. Germline V gene lookup returns CDR1 MNHNS and CDR2 SASEGT. V gave up 3 bases and J gave up 2 bases, with 13 bases separating them. DNA of the CDR3: TGTGCCAGCAGTGACCGGACGGGTGCCAACTATGGCTACACCTTC. Amino acid sequence: CASSDRTGANYGYTF.

This clonotype was found a few times. The chain couples TRBV7-9 to TRBJ2-5; D might be TRBD2 (5 bases). The CDR3 has 14 residues. CDR1 and CDR2 (germline): SEHNR, FQNEAQ (reference sequence). Trimming stripped 0 bases from V and 4 bases from J, with 9 bases between. The CDR3 DNA is TGTGCCAGCAGCTTAGCGGGAGTGGTAGAGACCCAGTACTTC. This encodes CASSLAGVVETQYF.

The chain is built from TRBV6-5 and TRBJ2-5; D possibly uses TRBD1 or TRBD2 (5 bases each). This CDR3 is 14 amino acids long. The V and J ends lost 6 bases and 2 bases respectively, with 13 bases between them. The germline V gene has CDR1 MNHEY and CDR2 SVGAGI. CDR3 nucleotides: TGTGCCAGCAGATCGGGGACCATACAAGAGACCCAGTACTTC. It codes for CASRSGTIQETQYF.

There are a few counts of this clonotype. The chain combines TRBV3-1 with TRBJ2-1, with 11 bases aligning to TRBD2. CDR3 size: 16 residues. Losses at the gene ends were 5 bases for V and 3 bases for J; bases not matched to a gene: 6. Germline V lookup: CDR1 LGHDT, CDR2 YNNKEL (reference sequence). As DNA, the CDR3 is TGTGCCAGCAGCTACGAGACTAGCGGGGACTACAATGAGCAGTTCTTC. It codes for CASSYETSGDYNEQFF.

This clonotype was counted ten times or more. The gene calls are TRBV7-2 and TRBJ1-5; 7 nucleotides line up with TRBD1. The CDR3 loop spans 14 amino acids. CDR1 SGHTA and CDR2 FQGNSA come from the germline V gene. V lost 6 bases to trimming and J lost 6 bases; unmatched junction nucleotides: 8. This CDR3 is CASRDTGAGQPQHF. The CDR3 nucleotides read TGTGCCAGCAGGGACACAGGGGCGGGTCAGCCCCAGCATTTT. The entire variable domain, with the rest obtained from reference TRBV7-2 and TRBJ1-5, is as follows: GAGVSQSPSNKVTEKGKDVELRCDPISGHTALYWYRQSLGQGLEFLIYFQGNSAPDKSGLPSDRFSAERTGGSVSTLTIQRTQQEDSAVYLCASRDTGAGQPQHFGDGTRLSIL.

This clonotype was picked up many times. The gene calls are TRBV3-1 and TRBJ2-1; no clear D. Trimming shortened V by 0 bases and J by 11 bases, and 8 bases separated the two germline ends. The length of the CDR3 is 12 residues. Germline values: CDR1 LGHDT, CDR2 YNNKEL (reference sequence). The CDR3 loop is CASSQDLSKQFF. The CDR3 DNA reads TGTGCCAGCAGCCAAGATCTGTCGAAGCAGTTCTTC.

As regards this clonotype: This likely comes from a read error, as the CDR3 has no conserved phenylalanine or tryptophan at its end. This rearrangement joins TRBV20-1 to TRBJ2-7; 7 nucleotides align to TRBD2. The V gene's germline CDR1 is DFQATT and CDR2 SNEGSKA (reference sequence). V lost 6 bases and J lost 1; bases outside the gene matches: 12. This CDR3 comprises 15 residues. The CDR3 loop is CSAKNSREESYEQYL. DNA for the CDR3: TGCAGTGCCAAAAATAGTCGGGAGGAGTCCTACGAGCAGTACCTC.

The genes are TRBV7-2 and TRBJ2-5; TRBD2 matches 15 bases. This CDR3 spans 16 amino acids. V was pared by 3 bases and J by 4 bases, with 3 bases of the junction left unmatched. Germline V gene data show CDR1 as SGHTA and CDR2 as FQGNSA. As DNA, the CDR3 is TGTGCCAGCAGCTTTTGGACTAGCGGGAGGGGAGAGACCCAGTACTTC. It yields the protein CASSFWTSGRGETQYF.

As DNA, the CDR3 is TGCAGTGCTAGTCGGGATCTGAAGAACCCCGGGGCAGAAGATGGCTACACCTTC. It yields the protein CSASRDLKNPGAEDGYTF. The chain uses TRBV20-1 and TRBJ1-2, with TRBD1 as a possible D gene (5 bases). From germline, CDR1 is DFQATT and CDR2 SNEGSKA (reference sequence). Trimming took off 3 bases at V and 6 bases at J, with 29 bases between the two ends. CDR3 length equals 18 residues.

About this clonotype: It is likely a read error, because the conserved phenylalanine at the end of the CDR3 is missing. V usage is TRBV7-3 and J usage is TRBJ2-1; TRBD2 matches 10 bases. The CDR3 runs to 15 residues. Looked up from germline, CDR1 is SGHTA and CDR2 is FQGTGA. J was trimmed by 11 bases and V by 5 bases; bases with no gene match: 12. The CDR3 region has the DNA TGTGCCAGCAGCCCATCACCCCTAGCGGGAGTTAAGCAGTTCTCC. It specifies CASSPSPLAGVKQFS.

This clonotype came up a few times. One end of the junction is discordant with germline, which a read error may explain. J is TRBJ2-3 and V is TRBV7-7; TRBD1 matches 10 bases. This CDR3 is 15 amino acids long. The germline V gene has CDR1 SSHAT and CDR2 FNYEAQ (reference sequence). CDR3 in amino acids: CASSSDRGPADTQYF. CDR3 DNA sequence: TGTGCTAGCAGCTCAGACAGGGGGCCGGCAGATACGCAGTATTTT.

The V gene is TRBV28, the J gene TRBJ2-7, with 8 bases aligning to TRBD1. CDR1 is MDHEN, CDR2 SYDVKM, per germline. This CDR3 is 13 amino acids long. V lost 2 bases and J lost 5; bases outside the gene matches: 2. The CDR3 DNA reads TGTGCCAGCAGTTTAGTGACAGGGGACGAGCAGTACTTC. Protein sequence: CASSLVTGDEQYF.

This clonotype was seen only a few times. The chain has TRBV20-1 and TRBJ2-5; tentatively, D is TRBD1 (6 bases). The CDR3 extends over 15 amino acids. Germline lookup yields CDR1 DFQATT and CDR2 SNEGSKA (reference sequence). V lost 0 bases, J lost 5 bases, and 16 bases lay in between. This CDR3 reads CSARDFRKGGETQYF. In DNA, the CDR3 is TGCAGTGCTAGAGATTTCAGAAAAGGGGGTGAGACCCAGTACTTC.

This chain joins TRBV29-1 and TRBJ2-7; TRBD2 agrees at 11 bases. V shed 7 bases, J shed 7 bases, and the junction held 12 bases outside the gene matches. This CDR3 comprises 14 residues. The germline CDR1 and CDR2 sequences are SQVTM and ANQGSEA. The CDR3 loop is CSATPVAGGREQYF. The CDR3 DNA reads as TGCAGCGCCACCCCCGTAGCGGGAGGGAGGGAGCAGTACTTC.

In the case of this clonotype: The junction departs from germline at one end; a sequencing error may be responsible. The V call is TRBV5-1, the J call TRBJ2-7, with a possible D match to TRBD2 (5 bases). Germline assignment: CDR1 SGHRS and CDR2 YFSETQ. This CDR3 spans 16 amino acids. The CDR3 region is CASSLAPAPETYEQYF. As DNA, the CDR3 is TGCGCCAGCAGCCTAGCCCCGGCACCAGAAACCTACGAACAGTACTTC.

To note about this clonotype: Because the CDR3's place on the DNA is in doubt, the DNA is left out and the CDR3 is given as listed by TCRdb. The rearrangement joins TRBV9 to TRBJ2-3; TRBD1 reflects the table's D call only, with no check against the DNA. Germline V lookup: CDR1 SGDLS, CDR2 YYNGEE. Ends included, the CDR3 has 20 residues. The CDR3 protein is CDSSFYICRGGGVSTDTQYF.

This clonotype was recorded a few times. V is TRBV29-1 and J is TRBJ2-5; 12 bases line up with TRBD2. V trimming: 4 bases; J trimming: 0 bases; junction bases outside the gene matches: 9. Germline values: CDR1 SQVTM, CDR2 ANQGSEA. The CDR3 has 17 amino acids. In nucleotides, the CDR3 is TGCAGCGTTGTGGTTCTAGCGGGAGGGGTGTACCAAGAGACCCAGTACTTC. Its translation: CSVVVLAGGVYQETQYF.

Only a few counts were recorded for this clonotype. The gene calls are TRBV6-6 and TRBJ2-4; no firm D call. The CDR3 covers 11 residues. Germline V CDR1 and CDR2: MNHNY, SVGAGI (reference sequence). V was trimmed by 5 bases and J by 9 bases, leaving 8 bases between them. CDR3 DNA sequence: TGTGCCAGCAGTACCTCTCGCATTCAGTACTTC. Translated: CASSTSRIQYF.